This is a list of T cell receptor beta chains from one sample in a study of blood T cell repertoires in COVID-19. The method was immunoSEQ multiplex PCR; TCRdb's version includes in-frame clones alone and lacks a portion of them. The sample shows about 280,000 clones, roughly 91% of them seen only once. Sequenced: peripheral blood. Source of these receptors: a man between 35 and 55 years old with acute or convalescent COVID-19. CDR3s include the opening cysteine and the closing phenylalanine or tryptophan. A D gene is named only where the DNA matches it firmly. Clone size is given for some rows only: seen once, a few or many times, or a class if the clone is expanded.

D gene,clone size,J gene,V gene,CDR3 DNA,CDR3 protein
TRBD1,NA,TRBJ1-1,TRBV5-4,TGTGCCAGCAGCTTAGGACAGGGGGCAAGGAACACTGAAGCTTTCTTT,CASSLGQGARNTEAFF
TRBD2,once,TRBJ2-1,TRBV5-1,TGCGCCAGCAGCCGAGCGGGGGGGCCTCCCAATGAGCAGTTCTTC,CASSRAGGPPNEQFF
TRBD1,once,TRBJ1-2,TRBV10-3,TGTGCCATCAGTGCAGGGACAGGGTATGGCTACACCTTC,CAISAGTGYGYTF
NA,NA,TRBJ1-1,TRBV29-1,TGCAGCGTTGAGGGGGCGGGTATGACTGAAGCTTTCTTT,CSVEGAGMTEAFF
NA,NA,TRBJ1-5,TRBV2,TGTGCCAGCAGTGAACGGGAGAATCAGCCCCAGCATTTT,CASSERENQPQHF
TRBD1,NA,TRBJ2-7,TRBV6-2/TRBV6-3,TGTGCCAGCAGTTTCATTAAGGGACAGGCCTCCTACGAGCAGTACTTC,CASSFIKGQASYEQYF
NA,NA,TRBJ1-3,TRBV12-3/TRBV12-4,TGTGCCAGCAGTTCCCTTTCTGGAAACACCATATATTTT,CASSSLSGNTIYF
NA,NA,TRBJ2-3,TRBV6-2/TRBV6-3,TGTGCCAGCAGTTACTCCGACACCAGCACAGATACGCAGTATTTT,CASSYSDTSTDTQYF
TRBD2,NA,TRBJ2-7,TRBV25-1,TGTGCCAGCAGTGAAGCTAGCGGCGTCTACGAGCAGTACTTC,CASSEASGVYEQYF
NA,NA,TRBJ2-7,TRBV29-1,TGCAGCGTAATTACGACAGATTACGAGCAGTACTTC,CSVITTDYEQYF
NA,NA,TRBJ1-1,TRBV2,TGTGCCAGCACTGGGCAGGGGAACACTGAAGCTTTCTTT,CASTGQGNTEAFF
TRBD1,NA,TRBJ1-6,TRBV12-5,TGTGCTAGTGGTCACCTGGGACAGGGAAGTTCACCCCTCCACTTT,CASGHLGQGSSPLHF
NA,NA,TRBJ1-1,TRBV9,TGTGCCAGCAGCGTTCCAGGGGACCCTGAAGCTTTCTTT,CASSVPGDPEAFF
TRBD1,once,TRBJ1-4,TRBV6-1,TGTGCCAGCAGTGAAGCGGGGGGACAGGGAGGTGAAAAACTGTTTTTT,CASSEAGGQGGEKLFF
NA,NA,TRBJ2-1,TRBV4-2,TGTGCCAGCAGCCAAGATAATAAGGAGAGCTCCTACAATGAGCAGTTCTTC,CASSQDNKESSYNEQFF
NA,once,TRBJ1-6,TRBV6-6,TGTGCCAGCAGTTACAAATTGGGCCGTAGTTATTCACCCCTCCACTTT,CASSYKLGRSYSPLHF
TRBD1,NA,TRBJ2-5,TRBV5-4,TGTGCCAGCAGTTTTCGGACAGGGGGATTCCAAGAGACCCAGTACTTC,CASSFRTGGFQETQYF
NA,NA,TRBJ2-1,TRBV10-3,TGTGCCATCAGTGAGTGGGCGGGGGCCACCAATGAGCAGTTCTTC,CAISEWAGATNEQFF
TRBD1,once,TRBJ2-3,TRBV5-1,TGCGCCAGCAGCTCCCTAAGACAGGGGGCTAGCACAGATACGCAGTATTTT,CASSSLRQGASTDTQYF
TRBD2,NA,TRBJ2-1,TRBV5-6,TGTGCCAGCAGCAACATCGGGACTACCCAATTTCAGTTCTTC,CASSNIGTTQFQFF
NA,NA,TRBJ2-7,TRBV27,TGTGCCAGCGCCTCGGGACTTTTGGACGAGCAGTACTTC,CASASGLLDEQYF
TRBD2,NA,TRBJ2-7,TRBV19,TGTGCCAGTAGTATCTCGGGGCTAGCGGGGGGAACGTCCTACGAGCAGTACTTC,CASSISGLAGGTSYEQYF
NA,NA,TRBJ1-1,TRBV3-1/TRBV3-2,TGTGCCAGCAGCCAAGATCCGGGGAGGGGGGTCGGGACTGAAGCTTTCTTT,CASSQDPGRGVGTEAFF
NA,NA,TRBJ1-6,TRBV15,TGTGCCACCAGCAGAGACACTGGGGGGTTTAGCTCACCCCTCCACTTT,CATSRDTGGFSSPLHF
NA,NA,TRBJ1-2,TRBV6-5,TGTGCCAGCACCCTCAAAGGGGAAGGGGGCTATGGCTACACCTTC,CASTLKGEGGYGYTF
NA,NA,TRBJ1-2,TRBV27,TGTGCCAGCAGTATCACAGGAATGGGGGGCTACACCTTC,CASSITGMGGYTF
NA,once,TRBJ1-1,TRBV7-6,TGTGCCAGCAGCTTAAGTAGTAACACTGAAGCTTTCTTT,CASSLSSNTEAFF
TRBD1,few,TRBJ1-1,TRBV29-1,TGCAGCGTTGAAACAGGGGCGGGGAACACTGAAGCTTTCTTT,CSVETGAGNTEAFF
TRBD1,NA,TRBJ2-7,TRBV14,TGTGCCAGCAGCCCGGGACAGGGGGCTGGCTACGAGCAGTACTTC,CASSPGQGAGYEQYF
TRBD1,NA,TRBJ2-7,TRBV7-9,TGTGCCAGCAGCTACCCCGGACAGGGGGCCTACGAGCAGTACTTC,CASSYPGQGAYEQYF
NA,NA,TRBJ2-1,TRBV28,TGTGCCAGCACTCCTTTTATAGCCGCTAGCAATGAGCAGTTCTTC,CASTPFIAASNEQFF
TRBD1,NA,TRBJ1-2,TRBV28,TGTGCCAGCAGCAGGAGGGACAGCAACTATGGCTACACCTTC,CASSRRDSNYGYTF
NA,few,TRBJ1-1,TRBV30,TGTGCCTGGACACCCTTGAGCAGGTTGGACACTGAAGCTTTCTTT,CAWTPLSRLDTEAFF
NA,NA,TRBJ1-3,TRBV3-1/TRBV3-2,TGTGCCAGCAGGGCATCAGGAAACACCATATATTTT,CASRASGNTIYF
NA,NA,TRBJ1-4,TRBV14,TGTGCCAGCAGCCAAGATCTGTCAGTTTATGAAAAACTGTTTTTT,CASSQDLSVYEKLFF
TRBD2,NA,TRBJ2-1,TRBV5-4,TGTGCCAGCAGCCCCGGGAGGGGCCCGACCAATGAGCAGTTCTTC,CASSPGRGPTNEQFF
TRBD1,once,TRBJ2-4,TRBV5-1,TGCGCCAGCAGCTCGGGACAGACCTTAGCCAAAAACATTCAGTACTTC,CASSSGQTLAKNIQYF
NA,NA,TRBJ2-3,TRBV7-8,TGTGCCAGCAGCTTCAGGGGCTCTAGCACAGATACGCAGTATTTT,CASSFRGSSTDTQYF
TRBD1,NA,TRBJ1-2,TRBV5-1,TGCGCCAGCAGACAGGGGCTTAACTATGGCTACACCTTC,CASRQGLNYGYTF
NA,NA,TRBJ1-2,TRBV11-2,TGTGCCAGCAGCTCAACTGCCGGGTTTTCTGACTATGGCTACACCTTC,CASSSTAGFSDYGYTF
NA,NA,TRBJ2-1,TRBV7-9,TGTGCCAGCAGCCAAGGCAGGGTTGGCCTCCACAATGAGCAGTTCTTC,CASSQGRVGLHNEQFF
NA,NA,TRBJ1-6,TRBV11-1,TGTGCCAGCAGCTTAACTCCGGGAAATTCACCCCTCCACTTT,CASSLTPGNSPLHF
TRBD1,NA,TRBJ2-5,TRBV2,TGTGCCAGCAGTGAAGCCGGGACAGGGGTGAAGACCCAGTACTTC,CASSEAGTGVKTQYF
NA,NA,TRBJ2-1,TRBV5-1,TGCGCCAGCAGCTCGGAGTTGGGGCACAATGAGCAGTTCTTC,CASSSELGHNEQFF
TRBD1,NA,TRBJ1-2,TRBV5-1,TGCGCCAGCAGCTTGGGACAGGGAGATGGCTACACCTTC,CASSLGQGDGYTF
NA,NA,TRBJ2-3,TRBV24-1,TGTGCCACCAGCGATTCACGGGGGTCCTCAGATACGCAGTATTTT,CATSDSRGSSDTQYF